The rows below give T cell receptor beta chains drawn from one sample of a study of regulatory dendritic cells for organ transplantation. The data were produced by immunoSEQ multiplex PCR, yet TCRdb's version contains in-frame clones alone and is incomplete. The table lists under 35,000 clones, approximately 81% of them singletons, with over 0.35% in the top ten. Sequencing input: naive CD8+ T cells from blood. These receptors all stem from a human donor in good health. CDR3s include the opening cysteine and the closing phenylalanine or tryptophan. The D gene is left open where the match is weak. Clone size is not always given. Where it is, it says once, few, many or a class for expanded clones.

d_call j_call v_call clone_size cdr3_nt cdr3_aa
- TRBJ1-5 TRBV5-4 - TGTGCCAGCAGCTTCGGGGGAGCCAATCAGCCCCAGCATTTT CASSFGGANQPQHF
- TRBJ1-6 TRBV4-1 - TGCGCCAGCAGCCAAATGCGACTTCAAGGTTCACCCCTCCACTTT CASSQMRLQGSPLHF
TRBD2 TRBJ2-7 TRBV9 - TGTGCCAGCAGCGTAGCTTCTAGCGGGCACTACGAGCAGTACTTC CASSVASSGHYEQYF
- TRBJ2-1 TRBV7-9 - TGTGCCAGCAGCTTAGGAGGAGGGGACGAGCAGTTCTTC CASSLGGGDEQFF
- TRBJ1-1 TRBV6-5 - TGTGCCAGCAGTGAGTTTCAGAACACTGAAGCTTTCTTT CASSEFQNTEAFF
- TRBJ2-1 TRBV27 - TGTGCCAGCAGTTTAGACACCCTCAATGAGCAGTTCTTC CASSLDTLNEQFF
- TRBJ1-1 TRBV4-1 - TGCGCCAGCAGCCAAGATCCGGGAATACGTTTTGAAGCTTTCTTT CASSQDPGIRFEAFF
TRBD2 TRBJ2-3 TRBV9 - TGTGCCAGCTCGGGAACTAGCGGGGGCCGTAGCACAGATACGCAGTATTTT CASSGTSGGRSTDTQYF
- TRBJ2-7 TRBV12-5 - TGTGCTAGTGGTTTGGGGCCTCAGTACTTC CASGLGPQYF
TRBD2 TRBJ2-1 TRBV27 - TGTGCCAGCAGTCCGATTAGCGGGGGTTACAATGAGCAGTTCTTC CASSPISGGYNEQFF
- TRBJ2-2 TRBV25-1 - TGTGCCAGCAGGATGGGAGGTGGGGAGCTGTTTTTT CASRMGGGELFF
- TRBJ2-3 TRBV4-1 once TGCGCCAGCAGCCAAGGAGTCATATCTAGCACAGATACGCAGTATTTT CASSQGVISSTDTQYF
TRBD2 TRBJ2-7 TRBV5-6 - TGTGCCGGGTCTAGCGGGCCTGGCTCCTACGAGCAGTACTTC CAGSSGPGSYEQYF
- TRBJ1-1 TRBV7-9 - TGTGCCAGCAGCTTAGCAGTGGGACAGAACACTGAAGCTTTCTTT CASSLAVGQNTEAFF
TRBD1 TRBJ2-1 TRBV7-2 - TGTGCCAGCAGCTCCCGGGACAGGGTGGATGGCGATGAGCAGTTCTTC CASSSRDRVDGDEQFF
TRBD2 TRBJ2-3 TRBV29-1 - TGCAGCGTTGAAGGTCTAGCGGGGGGGCAGTCGCAGTATTTT CSVEGLAGGQSQYF
TRBD1 TRBJ1-1 TRBV15 - TGTGCCACCAGCGTCGACAGGGGCCGCACTGAAGCTTTCTTT CATSVDRGRTEAFF
- TRBJ2-2 TRBV15 - TGTGCCACCAGCAGAGACAGAAACACCGGGGAGCTGTTTTTT CATSRDRNTGELFF
TRBD1 TRBJ1-2 TRBV6-5 - TGTGCCAGCTCCCTCGACAGGGGGCCCTATGGCTACACCTTC CASSLDRGPYGYTF
- TRBJ1-1 TRBV7-6 - TGTGCCAGCAGCTCGGACTTACTGAACACTGAAGCTTTCTTT CASSSDLLNTEAFF
- TRBJ1-2 TRBV11-2 - TGTGCCAGCAGCTTAGGGGGAGAGGGCTACACCTTC CASSLGGEGYTF
TRBD1 TRBJ1-4 TRBV15 - TGTGCCACCAGCGAAAACCCGACAGGGAATAATGAAAAACTGTTTTTT CATSENPTGNNEKLFF
- TRBJ2-7 TRBV4-3 - TGCGCCAGCAGCCAAGGAAAAGGACGAGGGTACGAGCAGTACTTC CASSQGKGRGYEQYF
TRBD1 TRBJ2-1 TRBV7-2 - TGTGCCAGCAGCTCCGGGACAGGGGGCTGGGATGAGCAGTTCTTC CASSSGTGGWDEQFF
TRBD1 TRBJ2-1 TRBV7-3 - TGTGCCAGCAGCCCCTGGACAGGGGGGAACAATGAGCAGTTCTTC CASSPWTGGNNEQFF
TRBD2 TRBJ2-7 TRBV6-1 - TGTGCCAGCAGTGTCGGGCGGGGGGGCTACGAGCAGTACTTC CASSVGRGGYEQYF
TRBD2 TRBJ2-1 TRBV9 - TGTGCCAGCAGCCTATGGACTAGCGGATACAATGAGCAGTTCTTC CASSLWTSGYNEQFF
- TRBJ2-7 TRBV5-1 - TGCGCCAGCAGCTTGGGGACTGGCCTCTCCTACGAGCAGTACTTC CASSLGTGLSYEQYF
- TRBJ2-6 TRBV11-3 once TGTGCCAGCAGCCCCCGCCAGGGGTATTTCTCCTCTGGGGCCAACGTCCTGACTTTC CASSPRQGYFSSGANVLTF
- TRBJ2-5 TRBV4-2 - TGTGCCAGCAGCCAAGGAGGGTATAGCCCAAAAGAGACCCAGTACTTC CASSQGGYSPKETQYF
- TRBJ2-1 TRBV5-4 - TGTGCCAGCAGCTGGCGGGAAACCTACAATGAGCAGTTCTTC CASSWRETYNEQFF
- TRBJ1-1 TRBV5-5 - TGTGCCAGCAGCTTGGTATATCCCGGAGCGAACACTGAAGCTTTCTTT CASSLVYPGANTEAFF
TRBD1 TRBJ1-2 TRBV9 - TGTGCCAGCAGCCCGGGGGACAGGTTCTATGGCTACACCTTC CASSPGDRFYGYTF
- TRBJ2-7 TRBV11-2 - TGTGCCAGCAGCTTAGTCAAGCCTACCTACGAGCAGTACTTC CASSLVKPTYEQYF
TRBD2 TRBJ2-2 TRBV5-1 - TGCGCCAGCAGCCTCCCCTCGGGGGGGTCCACCGGGGAGCTGTTTTTT CASSLPSGGSTGELFF
- TRBJ1-1 TRBV4-3 - TGCGCCAGCAGCCAAGTTACAGGGTCGAGGACTGAAGCTTTCTTT CASSQVTGSRTEAFF
TRBD1 TRBJ2-1 TRBV6-1 once TGTGCCAGCAGTGATTGGGACAGGGGATTCAATGAGCAGTTCTTC CASSDWDRGFNEQFF
TRBD2 TRBJ2-5 TRBV9 - TGTGCCAGCAGCGTCGGGACTAGCGGGAACCAAGAGACCCAGTACTTC CASSVGTSGNQETQYF
- TRBJ1-1 TRBV9 - TGTGCCAGCAGCGCCTATCTACAGGGCGGCACTGAAGCTTTCTTT CASSAYLQGGTEAFF
TRBD1 TRBJ1-1 TRBV19 - TGTGCCAGTAGTATAGAGACAGGGGGCACTGAAGCTTTCTTT CASSIETGGTEAFF
TRBD1 TRBJ2-7 TRBV19 - TGTGCCAGTAGTGACCGGGACAGCAGCTCCTACGAGCAGTACTTC CASSDRDSSSYEQYF
- TRBJ1-1 TRBV27 - TGTGCCAGCGGCTACCCCGGGACTGAAGCTTTCTTT CASGYPGTEAFF
TRBD1 TRBJ2-2 TRBV29-1 - TGCAGCGCCCGGGACAGGGCAACCGGGGAGCTGTTTTTT CSARDRATGELFF
TRBD1 TRBJ1-1 TRBV5-4 - TGTGCCAGCTACCTGGGGTTAGGGGGCTGGAACACTGAAGCTTTCTTT CASYLGLGGWNTEAFF
TRBD1 TRBJ1-1 TRBV16 - TGTGCCAGCAGCCAATTCAACAGGGGTATTGACACTGAAGCTTTCTTT CASSQFNRGIDTEAFF
- TRBJ2-7 TRBV5-1 - TGCGCCAGCAGCCCCCTTTATGGCGGCACCTACGAGCAGTACTTC CASSPLYGGTYEQYF
TRBD1 TRBJ1-2 TRBV9 - TGTGCCAGCAGCGAGACAGGGGCCACAGGGTCGAATGGCTACACCTTC CASSETGATGSNGYTF
- TRBJ2-2 TRBV19 few TGTGCCAGTAGTCCATTCCTGAGGGTAGACACCGGGGAGCTGTTTTTT CASSPFLRVDTGELFF
- TRBJ1-4 TRBV27 - TGTGCCAGCAGTCCCTCCTCCGACAGCGAAAAACTGTTTTTT CASSPSSDSEKLFF
TRBD1 TRBJ1-2 TRBV27 - TGTGCCAGCAGTTTACTGGACGGACAGGGGAGAGCCTATGGCTACACCTTC CASSLLDGQGRAYGYTF
TRBD1 TRBJ1-1 TRBV7-9 - TGTGCCAGCAGCCCAACAGGGACAGGGATAAACACTGAAGCTTTCTTT CASSPTGTGINTEAFF
- TRBJ1-5 TRBV10-2 - TGCGCCAGCAGTGAGGACAGGCCCCGCGGGAGCAATCAGCCCCAGCATTTT CASSEDRPRGSNQPQHF
TRBD1 TRBJ1-5 TRBV13 - TGTGCCAGCAGCATCGGACAGGGGGGACAGCCCCAGCATTTT CASSIGQGGQPQHF
TRBD1 TRBJ2-4 TRBV7-9 - TGTGCCAGCAGCTTTTCGACAGGGATAGCCAAAAACATTCAGTACTTC CASSFSTGIAKNIQYF